This T cell receptor beta chain was profiled in a study of cytomegalovirus exposure and HLA in healthy donors. In the PCR, 60 Vbeta and 13 Jbeta primers were used. TCRdb's table, derived via immunoSEQ multiplex PCR, lists solely in-frame clones and lacks some. The table lists 250,000 to 350,000 clones, about nine tenths of them singletons. This clone was observed once. The antigen is unknown. This CDR3 has 18 residues. V lost 5 bases and J 0 bases, leaving 17 bases between the germline ends. Germline assignment: CDR1 LNHDA and CDR2 SQIVND (reference sequence). Findings and caveats of the study: TCR beta sequences numbering 16,951 were associated with HLA alleles at 0.05 false discovery rate in a later analysis.

V gene TRBV19 combines with J gene TRBJ2-6, with D possibly TRBD1 on 5 matching bases. Input material: PBMCs. This clonotype was obtained from a middle-aged man in good health and CMV-seropositive. CDR3 sequence (DNA): TGTGCCAGTAGTCCTACAGGATACCAGAGCTCTGGGGCCAACGTCCTGACTTTC. Its translation is CASSPTGYQSSGANVLTF.